This section outlines one T cell receptor beta chain sequence together with its context. Its specificity is not known. The data belong to a study of cytomegalovirus exposure and HLA in healthy donors. Overall study results and limits: Published work reported that the classifier diagnosed cytomegalovirus status with high specificity and sensitivity.

The PCR made use of 60 Vbeta and 13 Jbeta primers. The data were produced by immunoSEQ multiplex PCR, yet TCRdb's version contains in-frame clones alone and is incomplete. This table holds roughly 110,000 clones, approximately 70% found once. CDR3 size: 11 residues. Trimming stripped 7 bases from V and 8 bases from J, with 9 bases between. From germline, CDR1 is SGHNT and CDR2 YYREEE (reference sequence). The V gene is TRBV5-4, the J gene TRBJ2-2; no firm D call. The receptor was derived from a man aged 30 to 39 in good health and CMV-seropositive. The sequenced material came from PBMCs. The CDR3 sequence: CASHSGGELFF. The CDR3 DNA reads TGTGCCAGCCACTCCGGGGGGGAGCTGTTTTTT.